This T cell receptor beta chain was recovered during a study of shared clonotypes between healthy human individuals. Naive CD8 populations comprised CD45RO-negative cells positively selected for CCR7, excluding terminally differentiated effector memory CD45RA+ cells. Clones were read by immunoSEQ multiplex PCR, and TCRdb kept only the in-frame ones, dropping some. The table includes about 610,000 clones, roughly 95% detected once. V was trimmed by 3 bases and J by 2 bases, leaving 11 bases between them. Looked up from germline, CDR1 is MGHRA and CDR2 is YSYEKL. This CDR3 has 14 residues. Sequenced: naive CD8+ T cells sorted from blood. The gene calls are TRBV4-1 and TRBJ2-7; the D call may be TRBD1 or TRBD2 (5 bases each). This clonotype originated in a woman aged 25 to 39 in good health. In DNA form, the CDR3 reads TGCGCCAGCAGCCACCGGGACGGAACCTACGAGCAGTACTTC. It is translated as CASSHRDGTYEQYF.